This section outlines one TCR beta chain sequence together with its context. The target antigen is unknown. Generated by immunoSEQ multiplex PCR, the TCRdb table keeps only in-frame clones and is missing some. The sample has some 77,000 clones, 75% to 90% seen once. The germline CDR1 and CDR2 sequences are GTSNPN and SVGIG (reference sequence). The CDR3 spans 12 residues. Trimming took off 4 bases at V and 0 bases at J, with 6 bases between the two ends. These data come from a study of radiotherapy plus CTLA-4 blockade in lung cancer. Study-wide results and limits: Radiotherapy with ipilimumab was followed by blood expansion of tumor-derived clones. Early blood T cell clone dynamics reportedly forecast response best, with interferon-beta.

This sequence joins TRBV30 and TRBJ2-5, with D unclear. The material was peripheral blood, obtained from a patient treated with radiotherapy plus ipilimumab. This clonotype was sampled from a human donor with non-small cell lung cancer who had a partial response to radiotherapy plus ipilimumab. The CDR3 bases are TGTGCCTGGAATCCGGACCAAGAGACCCAGTACTTC. It encodes CAWNPDQETQYF.